The 6 T cell receptor beta chains reported below all come from one sample, sequenced in a study of response to subunit inactivated influenza vaccine. TCRdb redid the calling of the RT-PCR reads with MiXCR, one entry per CDR3 protein. The data contain roughly 790,000 distinct CDR3 sequences, 21% of them singletons. This material consisted of PBMCs from blood, taken about 5 days after vaccination. The receptor set was obtained from a man aged 50-59 years who received an inactivated influenza vaccine.

This CDR3 reads CASSHPNTEAFF. For the CDR3, the DNA is TGTGCCAGCAGCCATCCCAACACTGAAGCTTTCTTT. The chain carries TRBV7-9 and TRBJ1-1; no reliable D call. V was cut by 5 bases and J by 2 bases, with 6 bases left in between. This CDR3 contains 12 residues. Germline CDR1 reads SEHNR; CDR2 reads FQNEAQ (reference sequence).

Only one count was recorded for this clonotype. Since a much larger clone is just one base distant, this may be a read error. The rearrangement links TRBV12-3 or TRBV12-4 to TRBJ1-2; 7 bases are shared with TRBD1. The V gene end was trimmed by 6 bases and the J gene end by 7 bases; junction bases not matched to a gene: 8. The CDR3 totals 13 residues. CDR3 loop: CASSPGGGFGYTF. CDR3 nucleotide sequence: TGTGCCAGCAGCCCTGGAGGGGGCTTTGGCTACACCTTC.

The CDR3 DNA reads TGTGCCAGCAGGACTAGCGGGAGATCCTACAATGAGCAGTTCTTC. Translated, it gives CASRTSGRSYNEQFF. This chain links TRBV12-3 or TRBV12-4 with TRBJ2-1; TRBD2 agrees at 12 bases. The CDR3 sequence is 15 residues long. V shed 6 bases, J shed 1 base, and the junction held 1 base outside the gene matches.

The rearrangement joins TRBV12-3 or TRBV12-4 to TRBJ2-3, with a weak D call TRBD2 (7 bases). The CDR3 extends over 18 amino acids. The V and J ends lost 1 base and 0 bases respectively, with 17 bases between them. As DNA, the CDR3 is TGTGCCAGCAGTTTAGAGGGGGTAGCGGGCTCTAGCACAGATACGCAGTATTTT. Residues: CASSLEGVAGSSTDTQYF.

This clonotype was seen only a few times. The chain employs TRBV5-1 and TRBJ1-2, with D perhaps TRBD1 (5 bases). The CDR3 is 19 amino acids. Germline V gives CDR1 SGHRS, CDR2 YFSETQ. The V and J ends lost 2 bases and 0 bases respectively, with 23 bases between them. CDR3 DNA: TGCGCCAGCAGCTTTCTTACCCCGGGACCGACGCATACTAACTATGGCTACACCTTC. Residues: CASSFLTPGPTHTNYGYTF.

This chain links TRBV28 with TRBJ2-3, with D maybe TRBD1 (6 bases). Looked up from germline, CDR1 is MDHEN and CDR2 is SYDVKM. V dropped 5 bases and J dropped 0 bases, with 15 bases sitting between them. The CDR3 is 16 residues long. CDR3 sequence: CASSPLTGQSTDTQYF. CDR3 nucleotides: TGTGCCAGCAGTCCTTTGACAGGTCAAAGCACAGATACGCAGTATTTT.